This T cell receptor beta chain was sequenced during a study of blood T cell repertoires in COVID-19 (dated by TCRdb to 2019 to 2021). About the full investigation: Samples covering the acute and convalescent phases of COVID-19 were provided by collaborators in the United States, Italy and Spain. The material from the prospective study consisted of cDNA or gDNA derived from T cells, B-cell-depleted T cells, or PBMCs. Deeply sampled blood TCRbeta repertoires from subjects exposed to, actively infected with, or recovered from COVID-19 were included in the dataset. The repertoires were made available in a free public database intended to serve as a resource for research on the immune response to SARS-CoV-2. Samples were obtained from the ongoing ImmuneRACE study (first 160 participants) and from 1,200 or so subjects provided by 6 global collaborators. A de-identified subject ID, COVID-19 status, age in years and sex were almost always included in the sample metadata. Where HLA class I and class II types were available, the types were taken from metadata supplied by the sample provider, not from assay-based typing. Summary of the overall study and its limitations: The quantity of clinical and demographic metadata differed by source and by participant and was supplied without curation.

As encoded in the germline V gene, CDR1 is KGHDR while CDR2 is SFDVKD. The CDR3 starts with the cysteine, ends with the phenylalanine, and has 12 residues. Only the CDR3 DNA is retained, 36 bases long and in frame from the first base. V loses 8 bases, J loses 1 base, and the germline ends lie 7 bases apart. The immunoSEQ Assay, a bias-controlled multiplex PCR, was used to amplify TCRbeta CDR3 regions from genomic DNA. In the authors' own workflow: Within the assay, amplification of reference gene primers was used to estimate how many nucleated cells each sample contained. Sequence reads were collapsed and filtered to measure the absolute abundance of every unique TCRbeta CDR3 rearrangement. For each sample, productive Simpson clonality was calculated by taking the square root of Simpson's diversity index across productive rearrangements. TCRdb stores this immuneACCESS table with in-frame sequences only. Part of the clones is absent; in the studies checked, under half of the shortfall reflects unresolved V genes, and no reason is known for the rest. The V and J calls and clone size were taken over from that table, and D and trimming were inferred from the DNA. The sample data list about 230,000 clones, and roughly 90% of these were observed just once. The ten biggest clones cover 2.5% to 3% of the sample.

The collaborating institutions used their own protocols to collect whole blood in K2EDTA tubes. For TCRbeta analysis, collaborators shipped samples as frozen whole blood, isolated PBMCs, or DNA extracted from either of those sample types. Points on this clone: This clone's antigen is unknown. No base qualities exist here, and no much larger clone lies one base off it.

The rearranged chain carries TRBV24-1 and TRBJ1-1, with the D gene call left open. The receptor comes from a woman between 55 and 75 years old with acute or convalescent COVID-19. Sequences were obtained from peripheral blood. The CDR3 has the sequence CATTAGNTEAFF. The base sequence is TGTGCCACCACTGCAGGGAACACTGAAGCTTTCTTT.